Listed here is a single T cell receptor beta chain. The antigen this receptor binds is unknown. Per-base quality was not reported, and no clone a single base away is much larger than it. The data originate from a study of cytomegalovirus exposure and HLA in healthy donors (dated 2017 in TCRdb). At the level of the whole study: According to an earlier analysis of around 600 of the donors, about 179 million T cells yielded 117 million unique TCR beta sequences and about 280 Gb of sequence data. Of the 300 to 400 genotyped donors, 65% to 90% fell in the genetic ancestry cluster associated with self-reported Caucasian donors. The aim of the study was to test whether cataloging public T cell receptors could identify signatures of past pathogen exposure. The T cell repertoires of 666 subjects were profiled by immunosequencing and related to cytomegalovirus serostatus. An early release that covered 500 to 800 HLA-typed donors contained approximately 300 gigabases of sequencing data and 75 million to 100 million unique TCR sequences. A later genetic analysis took genome-wide SNP genotypes for about three fifths of the 666 donors and used that subset as a discovery cohort. All discovery cohort repertoires had been generated using a single sequencing platform. Roughly five DR-DQ haplotypes were handled as single units for association and clustering because linkage in the cohort was strong. An earlier analysis of approximately 640 of the donors applied high-throughput TCR beta sequencing to assess whether each TCR beta V gene segment acted as functional or pseudogenic. HLA typing covered class I and class II loci at four-digit resolution. To study patterns of TCR occurrence, a later analysis re-analyzed previously published TCR beta repertoires from several hundred donors and added high-resolution HLA genotyping. Typing coverage varied by locus: 629-630 donors for A, B, C, DRB1 and DQB1; 522 for DQA1; about 570 for DPA1; approximately 450 for DPB1. In addition to the first cohort of roughly 670 subjects, a separate validation cohort of over 90 different subjects was used. The later analysis used no new phenotypic data to find candidate immune exposures, relying instead on TCR beta sequences and their occurrence across donors. Among about 370 genotyped donors of the cohort, an average of around 240,000 unique TCR beta nucleotide sequences was sequenced per donor, of which about 18% were non-productive. Donor age, sex, ethnicity and CMV serostatus were collected together with the repertoire data. The study combined high-throughput TCR immunosequencing, statistical association of individual TCRs with disease status, and machine learning to predict cytomegalovirus infection status.

The CDR3 starts with the cysteine, ends with the phenylalanine, and has 14 residues. Only CDR3 DNA remains: 42 bases, in frame from the first base. The protocol used for the library was the immunoSEQ multiplex PCR assay. The multiplex PCR relied on a mix of 60 forward primers for TCR Vbeta segments and 13 reverse primers for TCR Jbeta segments. The CDR3 region of rearranged TCR beta genes was amplified from genomic DNA with a multiplex PCR assay. Amplified TCR beta libraries were sequenced as 87-base-pair reads on the Illumina HiSeq System. Per the source publication's procedure: A later analysis tallied roughly 80 million unique TCR beta chains across the 700 or so repertoires, and approximately 12 million of those chains were shared by two or more donors. To remove PCR and sequencing errors, raw reads were error-corrected and collapsed into unique sequences using a nearest-neighbor algorithm that merged closely related sequences. Alignment of CDR3 sequences to IMGT reference sequences was used to assign V, D and J gene segments. For a sequence to be retained, at least a six-nucleotide match to both a V gene segment and a J gene segment was required. A rearrangement counted as productive if the CDR3 had no stop codons and remained in frame with V and J, and every other rearrangement counted as non-productive. Following IMGT convention, CDR3 was defined as the stretch from the second conserved V-encoded cysteine to the conserved J-encoded phenylalanine. The earlier analysis of 500 to 750 of the donors excluded any sequence lacking an unambiguous match to a single V gene segment. In an earlier analysis of approximately 550 of the donors, V segments were called functional above 56.7% productive rearrangements and were called segregating when the between-donor standard deviation exceeded 5%. A statistical classification framework was developed to diagnose cytomegalovirus status using the catalog of TCR beta chain sequences. In a later analysis, V and J genes were assigned by comparing TCR nucleotide sequences against IMGT/GENE-DB human TR gene sequences. The TCRdist pipeline was used in a later analysis to assign CDR3 sequences and most-parsimonious VDJ recombination scenarios. In a later analysis, each TCR beta chain was defined by its CDR3 amino acid sequence together with its V-gene family, and reads without a unique V-gene family were excluded. To address suspected cross-contamination and a sequencing artifact, a later analysis removed 550 to 750 highly shared, low-generation-probability nucleotide sequences. For each public chain, a later analysis derived a clonal expansion index from normalized ranks of inferred template counts within each repertoire. In a later analysis, generation probabilities were computed with a VDJ recombination model fitted to out-of-frame rearrangements, and the resulting probabilities were checked against IGoR. Hypergeometric tests were used in a later analysis to score TCR-TCR, TCR-HLA and TCR-CMV co-occurrence, with a repertoire-size bias correction applied to the TCR pairs. In a later analysis, false discovery rates were estimated by permuting HLA or CMV assignments 20 times. In a later analysis, co-occurring TCRs were grouped with DBSCAN, and TCRdist sequence similarity was added when clustering was performed within HLA-allele-positive subsets. Repertoires with fewer than 30,000 or more than 120,000 public chains, plus five repertoires with anomalous nucleotide sharing, were excluded from co-occurrence clustering. Drawn from immuneACCESS, this table holds only the in-frame rearrangements with V and J called that TCRdb kept. Clones are partly lost; checked studies trace under half to an unresolved V gene and leave the rest unexplained. V and J calls and clone size are those listed in that table; D and trimming were worked out from the DNA. The sample table records some 32,000 clones; just under 90% of these occur just once. The ten largest clones represent 2.5% to 3% of the sample.

Here is what the overall study found, with its caveats: Because counts were too low, roughly 16 rarely observed V segments, including chromosome 9 orphons, were left out of the earlier analysis of a few hundred of the donors. In this cohort, only TCR beta chains were sequenced, and detectable features were limited by the absence of alpha or paired-chain data. Several of the top co-occurrence clusters appeared to be linked to parvovirus B19, influenza, CMV and Epstein-Barr virus, according to a later analysis. Correlated functional status among segregating V segments might be attributable to linkage disequilibrium, but an unknown experimental factor could not be ruled out. The classifier was reported to diagnose cytomegalovirus status with high specificity and sensitivity in both the original and validation cohorts. Most TCR sequences were observed very rarely across donors, whereas some public TCRs were present in many individuals. The study gave a list of under 200 TCR beta chains associated with cytomegalovirus. According to a later genetic analysis, donors in an Asian-associated ancestry cluster had fewer N-insertions in productive TCRs than the approximately 700-donor mean. CMV serostatus was the only immune exposure information available for the cohort. Roughly uniform sequencing depth across donors was assumed in presence/absence analyses, although this assumption may not hold. Because HLA typing was missing for some donors at each locus, association tests included only the typed subset. In a later analysis, the rate of TCR association differed among HLA loci, with DRB1 alleles having the most associated TCRs and HLA-C alleles having the fewest. A further reported finding was that TCR beta sequences accurately predicted the HLA-A and HLA-B alleles for most subjects in the first cohort. The authors suggested that the approach could potentially be generalized to other disease states and immunological phenotypes. When HLA alleles, especially DR and DQ, strongly co-occurred, attributing TCR associations to individual alleles was difficult. The sequencing pipeline was judged likely to have produced a cluster of highly shared sequence variants as a technical artifact. In a later analysis, HLA-associated TCR beta chains were found to be more clonally expanded and to have lower generation probabilities than equally common non-associated chains. A later analysis associated approximately 17,000 TCR beta sequences with specific HLA alleles at a false discovery rate of 0.05. V-gene and J-gene trimming of TCR beta chains was associated with a missense DCLRE1C variant in a later genetic analysis, and the association was replicated in an independent cohort. In vitro tests confirmed that three of the cytomegalovirus-associated TCR beta chains recognize cytomegalovirus antigens. A later analysis found that most CMV-associated TCR beta chains appeared HLA-restricted, with HLA associations seemingly driven largely by CMV exposure. Because the 87-base-pair reads could not distinguish some IMGT-functional V segments, including TRBV6-2 and TRBV6-3, those segments were excluded. In an earlier analysis of about 600 of the donors, most TCR beta V segments appeared in productive rearrangements about 90% or about 30% of the time, broadly matching IMGT annotations.

In total, 666 healthy bone marrow donors made up the cohort. At the time of sampling, every cohort member was nominally healthy, though immune exposures that went unrecorded were likely present. The donor was CMV seronegative and belonged to the group of under 400 seronegative cohort members. A peripheral blood sample was collected from each donor, and TCR beta sequencing was performed on peripheral blood mononuclear cells. Genomic DNA extraction from the blood cell samples was performed with the Qiagen DNeasy Blood Extraction Kit. This sequence was found in a boy aged 5-17 years in good health and CMV-seronegative. Rearrangement joined TRBV21-1 to TRBJ2-1; TRBD1 is taken as the D call from the table, unchecked against the DNA. TRBV21-1 is noted as a pseudogene. The sequenced material came from PBMCs. Here is the DNA: TGTGCCAGCAGCAAACTGGACAGGGTTGACGAGCAGTTCTTC. This codes for CASSKLDRVDEQFF.